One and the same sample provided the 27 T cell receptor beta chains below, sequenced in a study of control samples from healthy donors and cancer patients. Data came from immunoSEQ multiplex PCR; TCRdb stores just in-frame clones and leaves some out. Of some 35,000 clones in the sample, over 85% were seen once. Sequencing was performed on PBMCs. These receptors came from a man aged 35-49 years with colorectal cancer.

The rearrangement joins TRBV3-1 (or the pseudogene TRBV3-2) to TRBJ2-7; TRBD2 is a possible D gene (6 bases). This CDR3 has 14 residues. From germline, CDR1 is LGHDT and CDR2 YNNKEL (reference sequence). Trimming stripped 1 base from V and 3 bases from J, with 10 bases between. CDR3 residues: CASSQAGVVYEQYF. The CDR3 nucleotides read TGTGCCAGCAGCCAAGCGGGGGTTGTCTACGAGCAGTACTTC.

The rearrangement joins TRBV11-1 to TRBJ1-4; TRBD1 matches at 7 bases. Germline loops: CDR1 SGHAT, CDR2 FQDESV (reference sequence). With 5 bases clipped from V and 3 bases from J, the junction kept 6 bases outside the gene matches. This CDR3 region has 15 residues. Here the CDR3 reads CASSHRQGANEKLFF. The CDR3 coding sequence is TGTGCCAGCAGCCATCGACAGGGAGCTAATGAAAAACTGTTTTTT. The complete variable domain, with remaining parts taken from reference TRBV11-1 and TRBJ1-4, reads EAEVAQSPRYKITEKSQAVAFWCDPISGHATLYWYRQILGQGPELLVQFQDESVVDDSQLPKDRFSAERLKGVDSTLKIQPAELGDSAMYLCASSHRQGANEKLFFGSGTQLSVL.

CDR3 coding DNA: TGTGCCAGCAGCTTGTGGGACGTATCAGATACGCAGTATTTT. Translating it yields CASSLWDVSDTQYF. V gene TRBV5-4 combines with J gene TRBJ2-3; D is possibly TRBD1 or TRBD2 (5 bases each). Germline CDR1 and CDR2: SGHNT and YYREEE (reference sequence). The CDR3 spans 14 residues. V lost 1 base, J lost 4 bases, and 10 bases lay in between. The full variable domain, completed using reference TRBV5-4 and TRBJ2-3, is ETGVTQSPTHLIKTRGQQVTLRCSSQSGHNTVSWYQQALGQGPQFIFQYYREEENGRGNFPPRFSGLQFPNYSSELNVNALELDDSALYLCASSLWDVSDTQYFGPGTRLTVL.

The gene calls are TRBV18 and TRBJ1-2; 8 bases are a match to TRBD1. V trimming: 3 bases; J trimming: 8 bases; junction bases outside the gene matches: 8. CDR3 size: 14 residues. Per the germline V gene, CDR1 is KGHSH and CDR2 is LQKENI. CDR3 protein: CASSPLDRADGYTF. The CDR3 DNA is TGTGCCAGCTCACCTTTGGACAGGGCCGACGGCTACACCTTC. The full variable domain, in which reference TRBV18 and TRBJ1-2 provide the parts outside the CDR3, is NAGVMQNPRHLVRRRGQEARLRCSPMKGHSHVYWYRQLPEEGLKFMVYLQKENIIDESGMPKERFSAEFPKEGPSILRIQQVVRGDSAAYFCASSPLDRADGYTFGSGTRLTVV.

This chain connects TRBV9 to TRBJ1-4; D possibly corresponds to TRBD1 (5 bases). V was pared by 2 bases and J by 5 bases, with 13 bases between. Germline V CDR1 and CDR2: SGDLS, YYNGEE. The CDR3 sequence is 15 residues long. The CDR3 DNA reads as TGTGCCAGCAGCGTGGGGGAACGTGACAATGAAAAACTGTTTTTT. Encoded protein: CASSVGERDNEKLFF.

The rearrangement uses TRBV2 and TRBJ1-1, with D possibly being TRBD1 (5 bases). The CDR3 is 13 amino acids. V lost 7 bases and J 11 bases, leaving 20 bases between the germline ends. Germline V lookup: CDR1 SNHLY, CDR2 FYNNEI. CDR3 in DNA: TGTGCCAGCAAGCACGTTCAGGGCCCGAGGGCTTTCTTT. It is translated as CASKHVQGPRAFF.

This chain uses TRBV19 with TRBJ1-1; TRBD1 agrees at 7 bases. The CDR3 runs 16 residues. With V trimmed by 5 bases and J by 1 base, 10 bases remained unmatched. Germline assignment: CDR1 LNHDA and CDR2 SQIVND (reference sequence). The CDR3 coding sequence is TGTGCCAGTAGTGTACAAGCCAGGGGGACGAACACTGAAGCTTTCTTT. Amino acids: CASSVQARGTNTEAFF.

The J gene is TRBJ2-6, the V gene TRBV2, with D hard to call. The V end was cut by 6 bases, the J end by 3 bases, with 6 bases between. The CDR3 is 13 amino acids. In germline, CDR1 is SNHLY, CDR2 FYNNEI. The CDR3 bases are TGTGCCAGCAGGCGTGGTGGGGCCAACGTCCTGACTTTC. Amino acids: CASRRGGANVLTF.

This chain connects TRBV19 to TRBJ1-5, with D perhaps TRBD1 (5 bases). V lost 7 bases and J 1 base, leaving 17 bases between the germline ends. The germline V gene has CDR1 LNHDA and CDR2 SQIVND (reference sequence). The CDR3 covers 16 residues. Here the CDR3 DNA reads TGTGCCAGTACCGGGACGGCCGCCGGGAGCAATCAGCCCCAGCATTTT. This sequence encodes CASTGTAAGSNQPQHF.

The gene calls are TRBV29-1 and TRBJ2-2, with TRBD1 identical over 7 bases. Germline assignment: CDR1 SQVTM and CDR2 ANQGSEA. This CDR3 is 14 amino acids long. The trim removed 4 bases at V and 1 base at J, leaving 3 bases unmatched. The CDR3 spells CSVAGQLNTGELFF. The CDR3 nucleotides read TGCAGCGTTGCGGGACAGTTGAACACCGGGGAGCTGTTTTTT.

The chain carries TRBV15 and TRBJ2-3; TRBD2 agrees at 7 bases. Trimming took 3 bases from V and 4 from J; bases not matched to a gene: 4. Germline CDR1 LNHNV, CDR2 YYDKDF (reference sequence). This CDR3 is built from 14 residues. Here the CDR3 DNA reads TGTGCCACCAGCAGGGGCGGGGGACCAGATACGCAGTATTTT. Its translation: CATSRGGGPDTQYF.

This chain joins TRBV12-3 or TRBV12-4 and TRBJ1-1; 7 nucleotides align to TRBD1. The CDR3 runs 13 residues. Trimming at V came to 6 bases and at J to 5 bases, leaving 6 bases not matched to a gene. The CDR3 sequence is CASRPDRVTEAFF. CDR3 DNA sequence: TGTGCCAGCAGACCAGACAGGGTGACTGAAGCTTTCTTT.

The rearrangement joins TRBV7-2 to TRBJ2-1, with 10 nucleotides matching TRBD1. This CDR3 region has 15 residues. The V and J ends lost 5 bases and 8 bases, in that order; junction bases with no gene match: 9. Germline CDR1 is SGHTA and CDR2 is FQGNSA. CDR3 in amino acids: CASSGGQGIQHEQFF. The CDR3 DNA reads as TGTGCCAGCAGCGGGGGACAGGGGATTCAGCATGAGCAGTTCTTC.

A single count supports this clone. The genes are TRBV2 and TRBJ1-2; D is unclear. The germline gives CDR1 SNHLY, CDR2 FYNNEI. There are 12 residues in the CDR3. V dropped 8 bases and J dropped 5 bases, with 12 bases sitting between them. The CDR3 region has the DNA TGTGCCAGCGTGGAGGTGCCGTATGGCTACACCTTC. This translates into CASVEVPYGYTF.

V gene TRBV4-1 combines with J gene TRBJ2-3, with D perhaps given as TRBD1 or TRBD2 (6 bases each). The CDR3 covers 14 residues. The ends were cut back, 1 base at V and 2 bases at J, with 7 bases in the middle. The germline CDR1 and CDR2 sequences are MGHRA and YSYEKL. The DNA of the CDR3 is TGCGCCAGCAGCCAAGGGGGGGCCACAGATACGCAGTATTTT. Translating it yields CASSQGGATDTQYF.

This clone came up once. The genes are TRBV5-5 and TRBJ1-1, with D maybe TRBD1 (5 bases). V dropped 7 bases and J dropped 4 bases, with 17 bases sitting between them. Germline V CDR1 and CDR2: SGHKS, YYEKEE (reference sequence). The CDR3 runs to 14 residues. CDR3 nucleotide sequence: TGTGCCAGCTTGAGGGGAAATGAAGGCACTGAAGCTTTCTTT. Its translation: CASLRGNEGTEAFF. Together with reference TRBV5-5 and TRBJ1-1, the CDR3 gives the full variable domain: DAGVTQSPTHLIKTRGQQVTLRCSPISGHKSVSWYQQVLGQGPQFIFQYYEKEERGRGNFPDRFSARQFPNYSSELNVNALLLGDSALYLCASLRGNEGTEAFFGQGTRLTVV.

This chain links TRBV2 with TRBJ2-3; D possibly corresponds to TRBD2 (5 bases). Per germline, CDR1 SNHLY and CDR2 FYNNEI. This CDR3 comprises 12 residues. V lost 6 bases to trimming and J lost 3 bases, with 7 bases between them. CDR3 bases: TGTGCCAGCAGGGACTTAACAGATACGCAGTATTTT. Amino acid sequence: CASRDLTDTQYF.

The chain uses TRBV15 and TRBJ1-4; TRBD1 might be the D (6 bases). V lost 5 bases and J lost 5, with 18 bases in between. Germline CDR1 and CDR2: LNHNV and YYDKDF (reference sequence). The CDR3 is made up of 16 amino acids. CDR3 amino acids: CATSEGQPGSNEKLFF. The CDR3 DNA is TGTGCCACCAGCGAAGGACAGCCTGGATCAAATGAAAAACTGTTTTTT.

CDR3 protein: CASSPGLTNLQETQYF. The CDR3 DNA is TGTGCCAGCAGCCCAGGACTAACCAATCTCCAAGAGACCCAGTACTTC. The chain couples TRBV11-2 to TRBJ2-5; D possibly corresponds to TRBD2 (6 bases). The CDR3 contains 16 residues. Germline V gene sequence: CDR1 SGHAT, CDR2 FQNNGV. V was trimmed by 5 bases and J by 1 base, leaving 17 bases between them.

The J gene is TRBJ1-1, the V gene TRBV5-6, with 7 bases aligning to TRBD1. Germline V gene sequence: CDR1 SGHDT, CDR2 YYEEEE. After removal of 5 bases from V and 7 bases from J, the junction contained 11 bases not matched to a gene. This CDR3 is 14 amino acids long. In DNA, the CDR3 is TGTGCCAGCAGGGGAAGGGGGCTTAAGAATGAAGCTTTCTTT. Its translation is CASRGRGLKNEAFF.

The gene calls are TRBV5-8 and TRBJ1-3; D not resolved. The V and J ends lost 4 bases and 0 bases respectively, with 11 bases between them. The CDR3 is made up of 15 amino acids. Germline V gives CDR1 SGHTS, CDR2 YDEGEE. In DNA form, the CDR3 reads TGTGCCAGCAGCCCAATCCACTTCTCTGGAAACACCATATATTTT. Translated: CASSPIHFSGNTIYF. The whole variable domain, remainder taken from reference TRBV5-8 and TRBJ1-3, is EAGVTQSPTHLIKTRGQQATLRCSPISGHTSVYWYQQALGLGLQFLLWYDEGEERNRGNFPPRFSGRQFPNYSSELNVNALELEDSALYLCASSPIHFSGNTIYFGEGSWLTVV.

For the CDR3, the DNA is TGTGCCAGCAGCGTAGGTTTTGTGAATGAGCAGTTCTTC. As protein: CASSVGFVNEQFF. This chain joins TRBV9 and TRBJ2-1; D uncertain. The germline gives CDR1 SGDLS, CDR2 YYNGEE. V was trimmed by 0 bases and J by 7 bases, leaving 8 bases between them. The CDR3 runs to 13 residues.

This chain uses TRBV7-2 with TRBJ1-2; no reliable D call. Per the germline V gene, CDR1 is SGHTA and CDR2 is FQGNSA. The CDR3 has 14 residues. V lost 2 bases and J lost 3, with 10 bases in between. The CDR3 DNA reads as TGTGCCAGCAGCTTAATTTCACGGGACTATGGCTACACCTTC. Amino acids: CASSLISRDYGYTF.

The CDR3 DNA reads TGTGCCAGCAGTGAATTGACGGCTGGGGGGCAGTACTTC. Amino acid sequence: CASSELTAGGQYF. This chain joins TRBV6-1 and TRBJ2-7; tentatively, D is TRBD1 or TRBD2 (5 bases each). CDR3 length equals 13 residues. With 2 bases removed from V and 9 bases from J, the gap between germline ends came to 14 bases. The V gene's germline CDR1 is MNHNS and CDR2 SASEGT.

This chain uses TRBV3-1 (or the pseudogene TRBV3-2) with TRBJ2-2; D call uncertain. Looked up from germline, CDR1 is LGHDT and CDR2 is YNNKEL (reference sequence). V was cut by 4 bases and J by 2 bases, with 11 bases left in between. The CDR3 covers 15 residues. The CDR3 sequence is CASSRNLGNTGELFF. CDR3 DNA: TGTGCCAGCAGCCGAAACCTAGGAAACACCGGGGAGCTGTTTTTT.

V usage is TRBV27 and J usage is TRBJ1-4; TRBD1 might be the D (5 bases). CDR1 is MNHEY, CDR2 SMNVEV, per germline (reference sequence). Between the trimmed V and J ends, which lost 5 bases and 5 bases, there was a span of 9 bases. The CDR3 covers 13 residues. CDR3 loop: CASSPAGNEKLFF. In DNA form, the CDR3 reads TGTGCCAGCAGTCCGGCAGGGAATGAAAAACTGTTTTTT. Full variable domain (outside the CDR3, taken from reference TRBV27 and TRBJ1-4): EAQVTQNPRYLITVTGKKLTVTCSQNMNHEYMSWYRQDPGLGLRQIYYSMNVEVTDKGDVPEGYKVSRKEKRNFPLILESPSPNQTSLYFCASSPAGNEKLFFGSGTQLSVL.

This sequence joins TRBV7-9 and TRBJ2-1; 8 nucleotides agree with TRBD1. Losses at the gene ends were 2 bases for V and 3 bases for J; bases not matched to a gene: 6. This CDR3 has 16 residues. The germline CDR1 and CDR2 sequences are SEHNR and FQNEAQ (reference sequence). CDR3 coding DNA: TGTGCCAGCAGCTTAAGTGTAGGACAGGGCTACAATGAGCAGTTCTTC. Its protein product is CASSLSVGQGYNEQFF.